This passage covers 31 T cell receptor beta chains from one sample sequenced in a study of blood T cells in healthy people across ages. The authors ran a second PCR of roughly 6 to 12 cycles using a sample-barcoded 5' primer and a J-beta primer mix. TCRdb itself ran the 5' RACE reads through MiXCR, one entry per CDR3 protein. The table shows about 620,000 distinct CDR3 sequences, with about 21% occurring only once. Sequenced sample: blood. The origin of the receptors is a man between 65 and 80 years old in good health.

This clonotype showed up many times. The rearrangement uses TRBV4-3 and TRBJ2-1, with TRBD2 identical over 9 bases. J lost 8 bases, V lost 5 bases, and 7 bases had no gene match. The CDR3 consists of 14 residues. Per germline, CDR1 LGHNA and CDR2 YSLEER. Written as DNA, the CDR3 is TGCGCCAGCAGCTTGGCGGGAGGGCCCTATGAGCAGTTCTTC. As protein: CASSLAGGPYEQFF.

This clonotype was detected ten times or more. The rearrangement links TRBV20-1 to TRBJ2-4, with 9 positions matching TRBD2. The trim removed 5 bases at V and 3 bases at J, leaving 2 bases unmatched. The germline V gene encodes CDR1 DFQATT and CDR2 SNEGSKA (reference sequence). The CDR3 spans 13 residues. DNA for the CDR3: TGCAGTGCTCTGACTAGCGGCAAAAACATTCAGTACTTC. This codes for CSALTSGKNIQYF.

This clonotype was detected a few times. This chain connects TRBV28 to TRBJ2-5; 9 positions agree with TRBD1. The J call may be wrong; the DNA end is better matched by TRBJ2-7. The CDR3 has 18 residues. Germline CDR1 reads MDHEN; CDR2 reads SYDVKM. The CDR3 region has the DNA TGTGCCAGCAGTGATAGGGGGACAGGGCGGGTCCGGGGTTACGAGCAGTACTTC. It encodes CASSDRGTGRVRGYEQYF.

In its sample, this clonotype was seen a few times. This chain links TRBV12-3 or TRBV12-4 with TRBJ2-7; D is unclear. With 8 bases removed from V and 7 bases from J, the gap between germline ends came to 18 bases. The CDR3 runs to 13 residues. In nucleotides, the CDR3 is TGTGCCAGCGAAAAGGGCCCTCGAGGAGAGCAGTACTTC. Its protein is CASEKGPRGEQYF.

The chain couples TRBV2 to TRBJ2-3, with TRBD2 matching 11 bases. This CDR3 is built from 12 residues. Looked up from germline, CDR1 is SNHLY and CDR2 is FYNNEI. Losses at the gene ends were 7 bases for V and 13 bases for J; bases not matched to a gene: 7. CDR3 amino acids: CASNLAGGLEYF. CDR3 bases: TGTGCCAGCAACCTAGCGGGAGGTTTAGAGTATTTT.

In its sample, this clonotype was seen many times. The DNA of the CDR3 is TGTGCCACCCTCGAAGGTAGCGGGTCCTACGAGCAGTACTTC. Its translation: CATLEGSGSYEQYF. J is TRBJ2-7 and V is TRBV3-1; 7 nucleotides line up with TRBD2. The CDR3 extends over 14 amino acids. Germline CDR1 reads LGHDT; CDR2 reads YNNKEL (reference sequence). V lost 10 bases, J lost 1 base, and 10 bases stayed unmatched.

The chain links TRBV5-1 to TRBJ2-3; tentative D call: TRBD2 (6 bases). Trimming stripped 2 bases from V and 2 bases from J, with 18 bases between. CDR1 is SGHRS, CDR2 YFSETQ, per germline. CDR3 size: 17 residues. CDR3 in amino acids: CASSFRSDSGPTDTQYF. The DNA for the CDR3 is TGCGCCAGCAGCTTTCGATCGGATAGCGGACCCACAGATACGCAGTATTTT.

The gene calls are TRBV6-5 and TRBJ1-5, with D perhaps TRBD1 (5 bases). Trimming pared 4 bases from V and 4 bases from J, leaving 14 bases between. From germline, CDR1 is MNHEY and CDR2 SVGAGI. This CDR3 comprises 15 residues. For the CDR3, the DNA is TGTGCCAGCAGTTTGGGACGCCGAACGAATCAGCCCCAGCATTTT. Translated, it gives CASSLGRRTNQPQHF.

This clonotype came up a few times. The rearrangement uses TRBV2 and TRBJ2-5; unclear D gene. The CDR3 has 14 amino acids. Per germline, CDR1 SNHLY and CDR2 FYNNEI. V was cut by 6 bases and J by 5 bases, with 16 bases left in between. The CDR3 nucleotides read TGTGCCAGCAGAAGGAGAACAGTCGCCGAGACCCAGTACTTC. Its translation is CASRRRTVAETQYF.

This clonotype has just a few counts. The CDR3 coding sequence is TGTGCCATCAGTGAACCTAGGGGGAGTTCTCTGGATGAGCAGTTCTTC. The encoded protein is CAISEPRGSSLDEQFF. This chain joins TRBV10-3 and TRBJ2-5; a possible D gene is TRBD1 (6 bases). The J call may be incorrect, as the DNA end agrees better with TRBJ2-1. This CDR3 has 16 amino acids. Germline lookup yields CDR1 ENHRY and CDR2 SYGVKD.

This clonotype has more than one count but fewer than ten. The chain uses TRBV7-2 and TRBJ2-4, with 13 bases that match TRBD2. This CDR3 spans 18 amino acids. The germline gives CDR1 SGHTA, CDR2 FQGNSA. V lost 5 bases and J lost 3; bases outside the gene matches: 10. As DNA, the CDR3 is TGTGCCAGCAGCGGGGGACTAGCGGGAAACTTCGGCAAAAACATTCAGTACTTC. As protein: CASSGGLAGNFGKNIQYF.

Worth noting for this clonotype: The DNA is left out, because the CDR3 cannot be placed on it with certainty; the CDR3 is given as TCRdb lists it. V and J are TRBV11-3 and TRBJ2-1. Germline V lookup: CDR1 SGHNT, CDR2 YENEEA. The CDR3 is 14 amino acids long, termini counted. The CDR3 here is CASSWSTLGNEQFF.

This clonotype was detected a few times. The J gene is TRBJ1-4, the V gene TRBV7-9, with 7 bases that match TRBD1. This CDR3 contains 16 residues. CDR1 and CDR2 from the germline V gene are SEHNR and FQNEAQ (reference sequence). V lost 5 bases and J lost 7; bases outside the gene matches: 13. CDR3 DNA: TGTGCCAGCAGCCCAAAGACCGGGACAGAACTTGAAAAACTGTTTTTT. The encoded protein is CASSPKTGTELEKLFF.

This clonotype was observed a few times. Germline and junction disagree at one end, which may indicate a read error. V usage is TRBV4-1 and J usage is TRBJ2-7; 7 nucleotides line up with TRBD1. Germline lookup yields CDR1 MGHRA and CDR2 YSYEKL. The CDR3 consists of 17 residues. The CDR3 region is CAGSQDVDRSTGREQYF. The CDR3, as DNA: TGCGCCGGCAGCCAAGATGTGGACAGGAGTACTGGTAGGGAGCAGTACTTC.

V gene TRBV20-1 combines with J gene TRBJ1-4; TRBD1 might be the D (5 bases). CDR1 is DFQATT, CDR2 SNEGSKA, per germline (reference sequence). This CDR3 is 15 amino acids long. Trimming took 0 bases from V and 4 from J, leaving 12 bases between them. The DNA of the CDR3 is TGCAGTGCTAGAGAAATGAGGGGCTATAATGAAAAACTGTTTTTT. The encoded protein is CSAREMRGYNEKLFF.

CDR3: CASSPQIRLDNEQFF. In DNA form, the CDR3 reads TGTGCCAGCAGCCCCCAGATCCGTTTAGACAATGAGCAGTTCTTC. The V and J genes are TRBV11-2 and TRBJ2-1; D not certain. The V and J ends lost 5 bases and 5 bases respectively, with 16 bases between them. This CDR3 is 15 amino acids long. Germline V lookup: CDR1 SGHAT, CDR2 FQNNGV.

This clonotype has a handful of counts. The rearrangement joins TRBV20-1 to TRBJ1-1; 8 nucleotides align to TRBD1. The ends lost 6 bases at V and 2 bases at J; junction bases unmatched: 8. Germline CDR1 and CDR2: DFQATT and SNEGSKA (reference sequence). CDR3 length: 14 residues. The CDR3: CSAYGQGINTEAFF. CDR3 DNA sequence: TGCAGTGCCTATGGACAGGGAATTAACACTGAAGCTTTCTTT.

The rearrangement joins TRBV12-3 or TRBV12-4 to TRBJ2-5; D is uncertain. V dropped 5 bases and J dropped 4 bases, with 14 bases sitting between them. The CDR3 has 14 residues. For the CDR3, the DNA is TGTGCCAGCAGTCACGCGTCACGACCAGAGACCCAGTACTTC. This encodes CASSHASRPETQYF.

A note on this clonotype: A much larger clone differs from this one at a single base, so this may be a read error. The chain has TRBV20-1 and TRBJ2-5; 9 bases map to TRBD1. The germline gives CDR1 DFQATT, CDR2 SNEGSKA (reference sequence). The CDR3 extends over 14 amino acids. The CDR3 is CSASSGQGGNERFF. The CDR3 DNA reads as TGCAGTGCTAGCTCGGGACAGGGCGGGAATGAGCGGTTCTTC.

CDR3 nucleotide sequence: TGCAGCGTGTCAAGGGGGCCGTCCTACGAGCAGTACTTC. It codes for CSVSRGPSYEQYF. This chain joins TRBV29-1 and TRBJ2-7; TRBD1 matches at 7 bases. The trim removed 6 bases at V and 1 base at J, leaving 6 bases unmatched. The CDR3 has 13 residues. Germline V lookup: CDR1 SQVTM, CDR2 ANQGSEA.

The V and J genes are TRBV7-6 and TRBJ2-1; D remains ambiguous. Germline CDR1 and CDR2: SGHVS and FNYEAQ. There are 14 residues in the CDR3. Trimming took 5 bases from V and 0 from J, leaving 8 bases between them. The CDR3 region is CASSEPPSYNEQFF. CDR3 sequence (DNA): TGTGCCAGCAGCGAACCACCCTCCTACAATGAGCAGTTCTTC.

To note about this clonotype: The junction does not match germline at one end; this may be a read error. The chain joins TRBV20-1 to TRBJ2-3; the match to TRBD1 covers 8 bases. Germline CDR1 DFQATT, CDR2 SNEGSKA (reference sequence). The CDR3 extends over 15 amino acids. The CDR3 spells CSVRDGQGGLDTQYF. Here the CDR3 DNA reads TGCAGTGTTAGAGATGGACAGGGCGGACTAGATACGCAGTATTTT.

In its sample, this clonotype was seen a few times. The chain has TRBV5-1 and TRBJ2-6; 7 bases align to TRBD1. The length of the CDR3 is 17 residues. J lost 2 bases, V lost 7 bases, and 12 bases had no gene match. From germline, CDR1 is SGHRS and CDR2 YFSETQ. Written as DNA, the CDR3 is TGCGCCAGCCAAGTACATACAGGGGTTCCTGGGGCCAACGTCCTGACTTTC. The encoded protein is CASQVHTGVPGANVLTF.

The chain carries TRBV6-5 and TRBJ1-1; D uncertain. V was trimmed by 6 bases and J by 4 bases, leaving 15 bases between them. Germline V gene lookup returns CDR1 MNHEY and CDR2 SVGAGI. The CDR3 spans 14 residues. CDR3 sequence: CASSPLVGSTEAFF. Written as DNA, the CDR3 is TGTGCCAGCAGCCCTCTCGTTGGAAGCACTGAAGCTTTCTTT.

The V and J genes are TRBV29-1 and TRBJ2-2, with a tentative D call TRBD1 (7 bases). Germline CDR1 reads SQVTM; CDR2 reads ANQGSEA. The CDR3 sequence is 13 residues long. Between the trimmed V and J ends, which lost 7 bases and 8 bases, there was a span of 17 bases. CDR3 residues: CSARDSGRGELFF. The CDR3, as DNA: TGCAGCGCGCGGGACAGCGGTAGGGGGGAGCTGTTTTTT.

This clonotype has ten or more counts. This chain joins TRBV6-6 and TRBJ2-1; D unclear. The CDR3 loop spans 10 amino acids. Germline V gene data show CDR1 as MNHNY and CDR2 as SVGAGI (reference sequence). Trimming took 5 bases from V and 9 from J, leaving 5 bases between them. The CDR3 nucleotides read TGTGCCAGCAGTCGTTTTGAGCAGTTCTTC. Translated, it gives CASSRFEQFF.

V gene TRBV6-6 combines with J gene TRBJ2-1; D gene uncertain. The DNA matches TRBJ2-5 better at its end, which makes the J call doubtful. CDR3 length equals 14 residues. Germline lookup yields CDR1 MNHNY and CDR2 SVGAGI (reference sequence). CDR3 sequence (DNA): TGTGCCAGCAGCTCGGCGAACGGTGGAGTAGCCCAGTACTTC. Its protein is CASSSANGGVAQYF.

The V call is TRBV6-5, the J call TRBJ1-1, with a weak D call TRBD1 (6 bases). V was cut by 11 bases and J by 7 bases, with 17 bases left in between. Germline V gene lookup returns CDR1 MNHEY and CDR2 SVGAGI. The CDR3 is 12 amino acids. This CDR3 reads CAAGQGRDEAFF. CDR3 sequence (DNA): TGTGCCGCAGGCCAGGGGAGGGATGAAGCTTTCTTT.

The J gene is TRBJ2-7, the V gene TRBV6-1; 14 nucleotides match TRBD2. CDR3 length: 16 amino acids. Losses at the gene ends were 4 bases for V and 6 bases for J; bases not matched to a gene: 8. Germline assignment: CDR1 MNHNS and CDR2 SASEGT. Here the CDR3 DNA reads TGTGCCAGCAGTGGTCCGGGACTAGCGGGAGCTAGCGAGCAGTACTTC. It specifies CASSGPGLAGASEQYF.

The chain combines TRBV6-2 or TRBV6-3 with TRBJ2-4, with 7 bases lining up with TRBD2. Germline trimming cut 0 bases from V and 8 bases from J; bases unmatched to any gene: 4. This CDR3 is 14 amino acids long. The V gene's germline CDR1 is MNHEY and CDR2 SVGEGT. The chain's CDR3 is CASSYSGGSYIQYF. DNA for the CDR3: TGTGCCAGCAGTTACTCGGGCGGGAGCTACATTCAGTACTTC.

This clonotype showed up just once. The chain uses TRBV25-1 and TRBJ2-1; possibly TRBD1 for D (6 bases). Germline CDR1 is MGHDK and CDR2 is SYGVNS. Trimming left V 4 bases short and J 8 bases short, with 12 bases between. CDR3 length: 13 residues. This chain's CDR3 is CASSAYRVHEQFF. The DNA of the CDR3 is TGTGCCAGCAGTGCTTACAGGGTCCATGAGCAGTTCTTC.